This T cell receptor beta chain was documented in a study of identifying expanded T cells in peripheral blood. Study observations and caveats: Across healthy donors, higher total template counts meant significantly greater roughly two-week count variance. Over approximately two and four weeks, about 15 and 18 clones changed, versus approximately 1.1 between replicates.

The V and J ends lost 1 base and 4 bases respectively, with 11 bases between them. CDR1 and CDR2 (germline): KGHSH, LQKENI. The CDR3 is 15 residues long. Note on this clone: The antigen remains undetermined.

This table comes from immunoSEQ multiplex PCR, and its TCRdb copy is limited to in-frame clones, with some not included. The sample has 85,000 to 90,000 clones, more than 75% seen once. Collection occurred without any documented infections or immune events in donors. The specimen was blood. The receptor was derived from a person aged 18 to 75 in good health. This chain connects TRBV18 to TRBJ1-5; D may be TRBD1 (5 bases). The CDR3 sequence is CASSPQGRGNQPQHF. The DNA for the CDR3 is TGTGCCAGCTCACCACAGGGGAGAGGGAATCAGCCCCAGCATTTT.